This TCR beta chain was identified during a study of human T cells and chemical hapten exposure. The time point denotes: patch test 1, 2 weeks after DPC sensitization. This sample's treatment: therapeutic diphenylcyclopropenone sensitization with weekly scalp DPC. TCRdb redid the calling of the RACE reads with MiXCR, one entry per CDR3 protein. The table shows about 380,000 distinct CDR3 sequences, with about 4.4% occurring only once. CDR3 length equals 16 residues. The germline CDR1 and CDR2 sequences are LNHNV and YYDKDF (reference sequence). V lost 0 bases, J lost 1 base, and 4 bases stayed unmatched.

The chain joins TRBV15 to TRBJ2-3; 7 positions match TRBD2. The sequences come from whole blood, collected in connection with sensitization to the hapten diphenylcyclopropenone (DPC). This sequence was found in a woman in her fifties or sixties with alopecia areata. Some clones in this sample may be carry-over from other donors' samples. CDR3 sequence: CATSRDLAGGTDTQYF. CDR3 DNA sequence: TGTGCCACCAGCAGAGATCTGGCGGGGGGCACAGATACGCAGTATTTT.